The 2 T cell receptor beta chains in this list originate from one sample, sequenced in a study of blood T cell repertoires in COVID-19. Data came from immunoSEQ multiplex PCR; TCRdb stores just in-frame clones and leaves some out. Of about 260,000 clones listed, 86% are singletons. The sequencing input was PBMCs or T cells enriched from blood (not recorded which). All receptors derive from a woman between 50 and 59 years old who had recovered from COVID-19.

The chain has TRBV5-6 and TRBJ1-2; unclear D gene. Deletions cut 0 bases from V and 2 bases from J, with 8 bases between. Germline V gives CDR1 SGHDT, CDR2 YYEEEE. The CDR3 loop spans 14 amino acids. CDR3 DNA: TGTGCCAGCAGCTTGGGCAGGCGAAACTATGGCTACACCTTC. Its protein product is CASSLGRRNYGYTF.

The genes are TRBV6-5 and TRBJ2-5; 8 bases fit TRBD2. The CDR3 has 14 amino acids. Germline CDR1 MNHEY, CDR2 SVGAGI. Trimming cost V 6 bases and J 9 bases; bases outside gene matches: 12. The CDR3 here is CASRRGTRAAAQYF. The DNA for the CDR3 is TGTGCCAGCAGGCGGGGGACTAGAGCTGCGGCCCAGTACTTC.